The 2 T cell receptor beta chains below were found in one sample sequenced in a study of shared clonotypes between healthy human individuals. TCRdb's copy holds only in-frame clones and misses some; the assay was immunoSEQ multiplex PCR. The profile shows about 1.5 million clones, 95% to 99% of them singletons. The sequencing input was naive CD4+ T cells sorted from blood. The sample's subset: CD45RA+ positively selected. Receptors were obtained from a man aged 25 to 40 in good health.

V usage is TRBV5-4 and J usage is TRBJ1-5, with D unclear. Germline loops: CDR1 SGHNT, CDR2 YYREEE (reference sequence). The V gene lost 1 base and the J gene lost 2 bases, with 4 bases spanning the gap. The CDR3 covers 13 residues. CDR3 nucleotides: TGTGCCAGCAGCTTGTGGGGCAATCAGCCCCAGCATTTT. This codes for CASSLWGNQPQHF.

V is TRBV9 and J is TRBJ1-2; D not resolved. V was trimmed by 1 base and J by 8 bases, leaving 12 bases between them. CDR1 SGDLS and CDR2 YYNGEE come from the germline V gene. The CDR3 is 13 amino acids. The CDR3 DNA reads as TGTGCCAGCAGCGTAAACCCCACTGGAGGCTACACCTTC. Protein sequence: CASSVNPTGGYTF.